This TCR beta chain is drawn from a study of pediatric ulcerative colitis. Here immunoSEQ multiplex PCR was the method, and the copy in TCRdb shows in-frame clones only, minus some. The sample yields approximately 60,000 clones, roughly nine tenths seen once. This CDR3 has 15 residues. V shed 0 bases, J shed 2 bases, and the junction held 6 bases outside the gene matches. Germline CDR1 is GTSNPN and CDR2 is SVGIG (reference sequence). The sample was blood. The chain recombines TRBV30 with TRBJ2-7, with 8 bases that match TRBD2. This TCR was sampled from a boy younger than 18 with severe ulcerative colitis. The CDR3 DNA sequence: TGTGCCTGGAGTGTTTCGCCCGGGGGGGCCTACGAGCAGTACTTC. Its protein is CAWSVSPGGAYEQYF.